This is a list of T cell receptor beta chains from one sample in a study of PD-L1 blockade in urothelial cancer. Profiled with immunoSEQ multiplex PCR; TCRdb holds only in-frame clones, not every one. The sample holds 45,000 to 55,000 clones, approximately 86% seen once. The starting material was PBMCs, obtained around atezolizumab (anti-PD-L1) treatment. These receptors originate from a man aged 55 to 70 with urothelial cancer. Both conserved end residues are part of each CDR3. D genes are given only for firm matches. Clone size appears in some rows only: once, few, many, or a class for an expanded clone.

>TRBD1|TRBJ2-2|TRBV5-1|once
TGCGCCAGCAGCTTGGCGGGACAGGGACCCGGGGAGCTGTTTTTT
CASSLAGQGPGELFF
>-|TRBJ2-2|TRBV19|few
TGTGCCAGTAGTATAGAGGGACAGAACACCGGGGAGCTGTTTTTT
CASSIEGQNTGELFF
>-|TRBJ2-2|TRBV6-1|-
TGTGCCAGCAGTGAGGAAGGGGAGAACACCGGGGAGCTGTTTTTT
CASSEEGENTGELFF
>TRBD1|TRBJ2-2|TRBV2|-
TGTGCCAGCAGCGGACAGGGCGGATCGAACACCGGGGAGCTGTTTTTT
CASSGQGGSNTGELFF
>TRBD1|TRBJ2-1|TRBV6-5|-
TGTGCCAGCAGTTACAGGGGGCAGCACAATGAGCAGTTCTTC
CASSYRGQHNEQFF
>-|TRBJ1-4|TRBV15|-
TGTGCCACCAGCAGAGGGAGCCATAATGAAAAACTGTTTTTT
CATSRGSHNEKLFF
>-|TRBJ1-2|TRBV6-1|-
TGTGCCAGCAGCGACAAGCGGGGCTACACCTTC
CASSDKRGYTF
>-|TRBJ2-7|TRBV7-6|-
TGTGCCAGCAGCGACACAGGAAACGAGCAGTACTTC
CASSDTGNEQYF
>TRBD2|TRBJ2-4|TRBV19|-
TGTGCCAGTATTGGGGGGGGGAAAAACATTCAGTACTTC
CASIGGGKNIQYF
>TRBD2|TRBJ2-1|TRBV27|-
TGTGCCAGCAGCTCCCCACTAGGCGGGGGGAATGAGCAGTTCTTC
CASSSPLGGGNEQFF
>TRBD1|TRBJ2-3|TRBV9|-
TGTGCCAGCAGCCTGGGACAGGGCACAGATACGCAGTATTTT
CASSLGQGTDTQYF
>TRBD1|TRBJ2-1|TRBV7-6|-
TGTGCCAGCAGCTTAGGGACAGGCTACAATGAGCAGTTCTTC
CASSLGTGYNEQFF
>TRBD2|TRBJ2-3|TRBV6-5|-
TGTGCCAGCACGCCTCTAGCGGGAGTCACAGATACGCAGTATTTT
CASTPLAGVTDTQYF
>-|TRBJ1-5|TRBV19|-
TGTGCCAGTAGTCCCTCCGGGCAGGGCGATTCTGGTCCCCTGCGGAGCAATCAGCCCCAGCATTTT
CASSPSGQGDSGPLRSNQPQHF
>-|TRBJ1-5|TRBV16|-
TGTGCCAGCAGCCAATCGTACAGTAGCAATCAGCCCCAGCATTTT
CASSQSYSSNQPQHF
>-|TRBJ1-5|TRBV6-4|-
TGTGCCAGCAGTGAATCCGGGACACCAAATCAGCCCCAGCATTTT
CASSESGTPNQPQHF
>TRBD1|TRBJ2-5|TRBV5-1|-
TGCGCCAGCAGCTTGTTGGGACAGGGGGCCGTAAAGACCCAGTACTTC
CASSLLGQGAVKTQYF
>-|TRBJ2-3|TRBV2|-
TGTGCCAGCAGCCGAATGCGAACAGGAGGCACAGATACGCAGTATTTT
CASSRMRTGGTDTQYF
>TRBD1|TRBJ2-7|TRBV5-8|-
TGTGCCAGCAGCTCCGACAGGGACCCCTACGAGCAGTACTTC
CASSSDRDPYEQYF
>-|TRBJ1-2|TRBV4-3|-
TGCGCCAGCAGCCAAGATTCCGAGACAGAGTATGGCTACACCTTC
CASSQDSETEYGYTF
>-|TRBJ2-5|TRBV30|-
TGTGCCTGGACCGAGGGGGAAGAAACCCAGTACTTC
CAWTEGEETQYF
>-|TRBJ2-3|TRBV2|-
TGTGCCAGCAGAAGCGGGCTAAGCACAGATACGCAGTATTTT
CASRSGLSTDTQYF